The subject of this entry is one T cell receptor (beta chain). Its antigen is not known. This CDR3 has 14 residues. Looked up from germline, CDR1 is SGDLS and CDR2 is YYNGEE. Trimming cost V 0 bases and J 8 bases, with 9 bases left between them. The sample comes from a study of cytomegalovirus exposure and HLA in healthy donors. Study-level results: Most CMV-associated TCR beta chains appeared HLA-restricted in a later analysis. Across donors, most TCRs were seen rarely, yet some public ones were widespread.

Primers for the PCR totalled 60 Vbeta and 13 Jbeta. The protocol was immunoSEQ multiplex PCR, while the TCRdb copy is restricted to in-frame clones and leaves out a portion. Among 140,000 to 150,000 clones listed, 60% to 75% were seen once. This chain connects TRBV9 to TRBJ1-6; a possible D gene is TRBD1 (5 bases). This clonotype was sampled from a man aged 25-40 years in good health and CMV-seronegative. Sequenced: PBMCs. The CDR3 protein is CASSVGQPDSPLHF. Here the CDR3 DNA reads TGTGCCAGCAGCGTAGGACAGCCCGATTCACCCCTCCACTTT.